The source of this T cell receptor (beta chain) is a study of OX40 agonist ivuxolimab in advanced cancers. Whole-study context: Partial responses were achieved by three patients: one hepatocellular carcinoma, two cutaneous melanoma. The study's findings and limits: Both blood CD4+ and CD8+ T cells showed clonal growth by week 6 at 0.1 to 3.0 mg/kg.

To note about this clone: Antigen unknown.

The CDR3 contains 13 residues. The V gene's germline CDR1 is LGHNT and CDR2 FRNRAP. V was cut by 2 bases and J by 2 bases, with 4 bases left in between. Sequencing was performed with immunoSEQ multiplex PCR; in TCRdb, only in-frame clones are kept and a portion is missing. Of 73,000 or so clones in the sample, roughly 85% were seen once. The gene calls are TRBV12-5 and TRBJ1-5; no reliable D call. Sample: CD4+ or CD8+ T cells sorted from blood, taken in a trial of the OX40 agonist ivuxolimab. The sequence was collected from an adult with an advanced solid tumor such as melanoma, head and neck, liver or kidney cancer. The CDR3 nucleotides are TGTGCTAGTGGTTTGCAGGGCAATCAGCCCCAGCATTTT. Protein: CASGLQGNQPQHF.